Detailed here is one T cell receptor (beta chain). Its antigen remains unknown. Sequencing used immunoSEQ multiplex PCR; TCRdb keeps in-frame clones, though not all of them. The profile shows about 1.5 million clones, 95% to 99% of them singletons. Germline V CDR1 and CDR2: SGHNT, YENEEA. The CDR3 is made up of 14 amino acids. The J segment lost 2 bases and the V segment lost 4 bases, leaving 3 bases of the junction unmatched. These data belong to a study of shared clonotypes between healthy human individuals. Study-level points and caveats: Clonotypes which were not shared had lower generation probabilities than clonotypes that all four donors shared. In a few donors, about 5% of naive CD4 clonotypes appeared in common.

CD4+ cells underwent separation, giving CD45RA+ naive and CD45RA-negative memory subsets. The sample consisted of naive CD4+ T cells sorted from blood. Described subset: CD45RA+ positively selected. The receptor comes from a man aged 25-40 years in good health. The rearrangement links TRBV11-3 to TRBJ2-5; 8 bases are shared with TRBD1. CDR3 coding DNA: TGTGCCAGCAGCTCGACAGGGGCGCAAGAGACCCAGTACTTC. Translating it yields CASSSTGAQETQYF.